Listed here is a single T cell receptor (beta chain). This clonotype has a handful of counts. The target of this receptor is not known. Per-base quality was not reported, and no clone a single base away is much larger than it. At the junction V is shortened by 0 bases and J by 9 bases, with 10 bases in between. Spanning cysteine to phenylalanine, the CDR3 consists of 13 amino acids. Of the read, only the CDR3 DNA is kept; its 39 bases are in frame from base 1. From a lookup of the germline V gene, CDR1 and CDR2 are SGHRS and YFSETQ. In light of the paper, this sample's treatment or condition label describes: live attenuated yellow fever vaccine strain. A standard Ficoll-Paque protocol was used to isolate PBMCs from peripheral blood. Dynabeads CD4 and CD8 positive selection kits were used to isolate CD4 and CD8 T-cell fractions. TriZol was used to extract RNA from bulk PBMCs, CD4 and CD8 fractions, and dextramer-positive and dextramer-negative fractions.

This record comes from a study of T cells after yellow fever vaccination (dated by TCRdb to between 2018 and 2021). Turning to the overall study: The SMART-Seq v4 Ultra Low Input RNA kit was used to prepare libraries from fractions with low cell numbers. Two healthy male donors, one aged 18 to 29 and one aged 30 to 39 years, were included in the cohort. Blood was collected at multiple timepoints before and after primary and secondary immunization, and bulk PBMC replicates and cell subsets were isolated. Bulk TCR alpha and beta repertoires were sequenced longitudinally to track T-cell clones before and after primary and booster YFV17D yellow fever vaccination.

Study-wide conclusions, independent of this receptor: The secondary T-cell response was weaker than the primary response but faster, peaking on day 5 instead of day 15. A small fraction of clonotypes showed up in both the CD4 and CD8 compartments, probably as a result of convergent recombination. Because only two donors were included in the study, the extent to which the findings can be generalized is limited. Because abundant contaminating clonotypes from the bulk population could be contained in FACS-sorted repertoires, computational filtering was required. Most clones expanded after primary vaccination (around 96% of CD4 and approximately 90% of CD8) were re-detected after the booster, suggesting that broad memory maintenance occurred.

TCR cDNA was made using 5'RACE template switching, a step that added a universal primer site and unique molecular identifiers. cDNA synthesis was primed from both the TCR alpha and TCR beta constant segments. Library amplification involved two PCR steps, and the second step added sample barcodes and sequencing adapters. Sequencing of libraries was performed on Illumina HiSeq 2500 (2x100 bp) or NovaSeq (2x150 bp). Per the original workflow: Demultiplexing of reads and collapsing into UMI consensus sequences were performed with MIGEC, and V(D)J alignment was carried out with MiXCR. Vaccine-responding clonotypes were defined with edgeR using replicate PBMC samples, requiring FDR below 0.01 and a log2 fold change above 5 up to day 15. CD4 or CD8 identity was assigned to each bulk clonotype according to whether the clonotype was present at higher abundance in the sequenced CD4 repertoire or the sequenced CD8 repertoire. TCRdb passed the public sequencing reads through fastp at Q25 and MiXCR, retaining productive beta sequences. CDR3 protein sequences are deduplicated, and each keeps its most common genes and DNA. TCRdb, not the original authors, processed these V and J calls. This sample is represented by some 100,000 distinct CDR3 sequences; about 7.8% of them were singletons. Around 2.6% of the sample lies in the top ten.

The sample was CD4+ T cells sorted from PBMCs, taken more than 35 days after the first yellow fever vaccination. The origin of this receptor is a man younger than 35 who received the YFV17D yellow fever vaccine. The chain is made from TRBV5-1 and TRBJ2-1; the D gene remains uncertain. The nucleotides read TGCGCCAGCAGCTTGGGGCTCCTTCGTGAGCAGTTCTTC. The encoded protein is CASSLGLLREQFF.